This T cell receptor beta chain emerged from a study of identical twins. Findings and limits, study-wide: The degree of excess twin sharing was weaker in beta out-of-frame sequences.

About this clonotype: Its antigen is still unknown.

The germline V gene encodes CDR1 SGHAT and CDR2 FQNNGV. Trimming took 5 bases from V and 0 from J, leaving 16 bases between them. The CDR3 has 16 amino acids. Unique molecular identifiers were in the cDNA, with template-switch universal primer binding. TCRdb itself ran the 5' RACE reads through MiXCR, one entry per CDR3 protein. The profile covers roughly 1,500,000 distinct CDR3 sequences, with less than 40% appearing a single time and about 0.27% taken by the ten largest. The receptor's source is a newborn girl in good health. The sequenced material came from cord blood. This chain joins TRBV11-2 and TRBJ1-1; D gene unclear. CDR3 sequence reads: CASSPSSRDLNTEAFF. The CDR3, as DNA: TGTGCCAGCAGCCCCAGTTCCCGGGATTTGAACACTGAAGCTTTCTTT.